These 8 T cell receptor beta chains were sequenced from one sample in a study of cytomegalovirus exposure and HLA in healthy donors. Amplification used 60 Vbeta primers and 13 Jbeta primers. Libraries were prepared by immunoSEQ multiplex PCR; TCRdb keeps only in-frame clonotypes and omits some of them. This repertoire shows about 92,000 clones, approximately 71% found once; its top ten account for more than 15%. The sequenced sample consisted of PBMCs. The receptor source for this set is a woman in her late teens or twenties in good health and CMV-seropositive.

This clone was picked up one time. V is TRBV5-6 and J is TRBJ2-3; 9 nucleotides match TRBD2. The V and J ends lost 4 bases and 4 bases, in that order; junction bases with no gene match: 10. The germline gives CDR1 SGHDT, CDR2 YYEEEE. This CDR3 has 16 amino acids. The CDR3 protein is CASSPGTSKPPDTQYF. The CDR3 DNA reads as TGTGCCAGCAGCCCCGGGACTAGCAAACCCCCAGATACGCAGTATTTT.

The genes are TRBV5-1 and TRBJ2-7, with 14 bases fitting TRBD2. Losses at the gene ends were 4 bases for V and 2 bases for J; bases not matched to a gene: 5. Germline V CDR1 and CDR2: SGHRS, YFSETQ. The CDR3 totals 16 residues. In DNA form, the CDR3 reads TGCGCCAGCAGCGCCCTGGGACTAGCGGGAGCCTACGAGCAGTACTTC. Amino acid sequence: CASSALGLAGAYEQYF.

The V call is TRBV6-5, the J call TRBJ2-1, with 10 bases matching TRBD2. Looked up from germline, CDR1 is MNHEY and CDR2 is SVGAGI. The J segment lost 5 bases and the V segment lost 6 bases, leaving 7 bases of the junction unmatched. The CDR3 runs 15 residues. The CDR3 nucleotides read TGTGCCAGCAGAAATTTGGGACTAGCGAACAATGAGCAGTTCTTC. As protein: CASRNLGLANNEQFF.

The chain couples TRBV29-1 to TRBJ2-2; 11 bases are a match to TRBD2. Germline trimming cut 0 bases from V and 14 bases from J; bases unmatched to any gene: 8. Germline V CDR1 and CDR2: SQVTM, ANQGSEA. The CDR3 is 14 amino acids. The CDR3 loop reads CSVEDQGLAGGLFF. In DNA, the CDR3 is TGCAGCGTTGAAGATCAGGGGCTAGCGGGGGGCCTGTTTTTT.

As DNA, the CDR3 is TGTGCCAGCGGGTTCAGGGAAGAGACCCAGTACTTC. Its translation is CASGFREETQYF. The chain joins TRBV27 to TRBJ2-5; perhaps TRBD1 as D (5 bases). This CDR3 comprises 12 residues. Germline loops: CDR1 MNHEY, CDR2 SMNVEV (reference sequence). V was pared by 8 bases and J by 3 bases, with 10 bases between.

This clone has a single count. In DNA, the CDR3 is TGTGCCAGCAGCTTAGGGTGGCAGGGCTATCAGCCCCAGCATTTT. This sequence encodes CASSLGWQGYQPQHF. This sequence joins TRBV11-2 and TRBJ1-5, with D possibly TRBD1 on 5 matching bases. V was cut by 1 base and J by 5 bases, with 12 bases left in between. The germline CDR1 and CDR2 sequences are SGHAT and FQNNGV. The CDR3 is made up of 15 amino acids.

The gene calls are TRBV14 and TRBJ2-7, with a weak D call TRBD1 (6 bases). V was clipped by 1 base and J by 0 bases, with 13 bases between them. The CDR3 covers 16 residues. Germline V CDR1 and CDR2: SGHDN, FVKESK. The CDR3 sequence: CASSQGRGLSSYEQYF. The CDR3 region has the DNA TGTGCCAGCAGCCAAGGTAGGGGGTTGAGCTCCTACGAGCAGTACTTC.

The chain combines TRBV4-3 with TRBJ1-1; D is unresolved. The V gene lost 4 bases and the J gene lost 0 bases, with 3 bases spanning the gap. CDR1 is LGHNA and CDR2 is YSLEER in the germline V gene. This CDR3 region has 12 residues. The DNA of the CDR3 is TGCGCCAGCAGCCCTGTGAACACTGAAGCTTTCTTT. The encoded protein is CASSPVNTEAFF.